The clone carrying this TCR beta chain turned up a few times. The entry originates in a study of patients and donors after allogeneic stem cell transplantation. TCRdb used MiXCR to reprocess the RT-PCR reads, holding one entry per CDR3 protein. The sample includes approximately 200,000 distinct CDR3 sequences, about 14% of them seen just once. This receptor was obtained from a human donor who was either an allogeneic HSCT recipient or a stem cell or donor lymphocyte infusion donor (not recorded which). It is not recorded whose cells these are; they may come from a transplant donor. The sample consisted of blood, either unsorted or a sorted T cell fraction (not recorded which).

The CDR3 loop is CASSLLGGDTYEQYF. Written as DNA, the CDR3 is TGTGCCAGCAGCTTATTAGGGGGCGACACCTACGAGCAGTACTTC. The chain is built from TRBV7-8 and TRBJ2-7, with 7 bases aligning to TRBD1. Germline values: CDR1 SGHVS, CDR2 FQNEAQ. Trimming removed 2 bases from V and 2 bases from J; junction bases left unmatched: 6. The CDR3 extends over 15 amino acids.